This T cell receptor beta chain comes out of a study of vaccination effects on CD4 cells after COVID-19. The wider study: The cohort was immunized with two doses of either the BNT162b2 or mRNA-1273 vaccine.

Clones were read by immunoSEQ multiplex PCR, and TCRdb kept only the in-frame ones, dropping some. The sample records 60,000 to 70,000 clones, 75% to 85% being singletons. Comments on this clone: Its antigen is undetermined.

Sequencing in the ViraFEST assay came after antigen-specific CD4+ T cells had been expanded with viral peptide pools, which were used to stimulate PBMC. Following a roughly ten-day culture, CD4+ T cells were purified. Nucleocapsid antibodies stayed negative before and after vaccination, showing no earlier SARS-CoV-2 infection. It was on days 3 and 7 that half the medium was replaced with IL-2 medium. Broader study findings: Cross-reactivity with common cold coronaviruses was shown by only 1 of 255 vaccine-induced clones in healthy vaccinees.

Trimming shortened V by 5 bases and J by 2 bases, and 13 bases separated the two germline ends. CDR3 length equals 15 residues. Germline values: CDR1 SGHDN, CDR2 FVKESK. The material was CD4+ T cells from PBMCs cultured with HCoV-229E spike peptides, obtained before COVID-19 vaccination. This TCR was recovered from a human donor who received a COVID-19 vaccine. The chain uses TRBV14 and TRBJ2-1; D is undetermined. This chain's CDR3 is CASSKRLVTYNEQFF. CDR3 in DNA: TGTGCCAGCAGCAAACGACTCGTAACCTACAATGAGCAGTTCTTC.